Each of the 5 T cell receptor beta chains below was sequenced from the same sample in a study of blood T cell repertoires in COVID-19. TCRdb's table, derived via immunoSEQ multiplex PCR, lists solely in-frame clones and lacks some. The sample has about 170,000 clones, over 80% seen once; the top ten hold roughly 2.9%. The sequenced sample consisted of peripheral blood. The receptor set was obtained from a woman aged 55-70 years with acute or convalescent COVID-19.

The J gene is TRBJ2-5, the V gene TRBV7-2; TRBD1 is a possible D gene (6 bases). Germline V gene lookup returns CDR1 SGHTA and CDR2 FQGNSA. This CDR3 is built from 18 residues. V lost 5 bases and J 0 bases, leaving 22 bases between the germline ends. CDR3 amino acids: CASSPNRWGRGYQETQYF. For the CDR3, the DNA is TGTGCCAGCAGCCCCAATCGATGGGGGCGCGGGTACCAAGAGACCCAGTACTTC.

The J gene is TRBJ1-1, the V gene TRBV7-9; 7 bases align to TRBD1. CDR3 length: 12 amino acids. CDR1 is SEHNR and CDR2 is FQNEAQ in the germline V gene (reference sequence). V lost 5 bases, J lost 6 bases, and 3 bases stayed unmatched. CDR3 nucleotide sequence: TGTGCCAGCAGCCGACAGGGTTCTGAAGCTTTCTTT. Its protein is CASSRQGSEAFF. The whole variable domain, remainder taken from reference TRBV7-9 and TRBJ1-1, is DTGVSQNPRHKITKRGQNVTFRCDPISEHNRLYWYRQTLGQGPEFLTYFQNEAQLEKSRLLSDRFSAERPKGSFSTLEIQRTEQGDSAMYLCASSRQGSEAFFGQGTRLTVV.

This clone was detected a few times. This chain links TRBV7-9 with TRBJ2-3, with D uncertain. Germline assignment: CDR1 SEHNR and CDR2 FQNEAQ (reference sequence). Trimming cost V 5 bases and J 0 bases, with 12 bases left between them. CDR3 length: 15 residues. The CDR3 protein is CASSPPGASTDTQYF. The CDR3, as DNA: TGTGCCAGCAGCCCACCTGGAGCTAGCACAGATACGCAGTATTTT.

V usage is TRBV3-1 (or the pseudogene TRBV3-2) and J usage is TRBJ2-3, with TRBD1 as a possible D gene (6 bases). This CDR3 contains 16 residues. Germline V CDR1 and CDR2: LGHDT, YNNKEL (reference sequence). V was trimmed by 2 bases and J by 2 bases, leaving 14 bases between them. The CDR3, as DNA: TGTGCCAGCAGCCAACCAGGGGCATTTCCCACAGATACGCAGTATTTT. Translating it yields CASSQPGAFPTDTQYF.

In nucleotides, the CDR3 is TGCAGCATGACTAGTGTCAATCACAATGAGCAGTTCTTC. Its protein is CSMTSVNHNEQFF. The V gene is TRBV29-1, the J gene TRBJ2-1; possibly TRBD2 for D (6 bases). This CDR3 has 13 amino acids. Germline CDR1 SQVTM, CDR2 ANQGSEA. V lost 8 bases to trimming and J lost 5 bases, with 16 bases between them.